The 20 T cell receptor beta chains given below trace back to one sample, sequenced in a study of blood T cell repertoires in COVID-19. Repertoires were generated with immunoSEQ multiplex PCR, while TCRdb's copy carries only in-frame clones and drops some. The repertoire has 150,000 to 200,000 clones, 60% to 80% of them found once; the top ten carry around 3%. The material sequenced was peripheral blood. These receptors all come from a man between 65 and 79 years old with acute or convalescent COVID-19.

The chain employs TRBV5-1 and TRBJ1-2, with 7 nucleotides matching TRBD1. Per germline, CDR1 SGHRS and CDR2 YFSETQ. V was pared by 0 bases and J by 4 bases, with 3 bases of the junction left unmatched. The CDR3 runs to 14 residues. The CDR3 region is CASSLVPGGYGYTF. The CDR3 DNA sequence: TGCGCCAGCAGCTTGGTTCCAGGGGGCTATGGCTACACCTTC.

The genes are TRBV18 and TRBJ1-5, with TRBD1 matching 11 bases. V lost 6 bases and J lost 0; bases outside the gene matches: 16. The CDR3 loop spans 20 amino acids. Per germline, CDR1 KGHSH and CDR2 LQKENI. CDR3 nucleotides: TGTGCCAGCTCCAACTCGGCTCCCGGGACAGGGGGATATAGCAATCAGCCCCAGCATTTT. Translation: CASSNSAPGTGGYSNQPQHF.

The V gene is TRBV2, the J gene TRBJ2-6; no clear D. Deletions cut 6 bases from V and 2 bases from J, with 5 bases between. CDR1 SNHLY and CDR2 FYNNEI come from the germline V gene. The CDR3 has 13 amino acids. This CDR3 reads CASRGPGANVLTF. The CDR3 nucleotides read TGTGCCAGCAGGGGCCCTGGGGCCAACGTCCTGACTTTC.

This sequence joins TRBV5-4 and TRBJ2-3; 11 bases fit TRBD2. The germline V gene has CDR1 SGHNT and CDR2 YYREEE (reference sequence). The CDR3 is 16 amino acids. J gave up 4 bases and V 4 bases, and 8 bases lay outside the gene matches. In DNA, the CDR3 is TGTGCCAGCAGCGAGAGGCTAGCGGGAGGAGCAGATACGCAGTATTTT. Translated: CASSERLAGGADTQYF. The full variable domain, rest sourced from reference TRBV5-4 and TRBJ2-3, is ETGVTQSPTHLIKTRGQQVTLRCSSQSGHNTVSWYQQALGQGPQFIFQYYREEENGRGNFPPRFSGLQFPNYSSELNVNALELDDSALYLCASSERLAGGADTQYFGPGTRLTVL.

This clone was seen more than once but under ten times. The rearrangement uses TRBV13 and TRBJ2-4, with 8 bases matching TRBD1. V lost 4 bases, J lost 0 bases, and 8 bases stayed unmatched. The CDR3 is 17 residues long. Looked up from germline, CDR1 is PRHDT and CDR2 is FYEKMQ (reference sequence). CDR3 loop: CASSSNDRGLAKNIQYF. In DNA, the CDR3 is TGTGCCAGCAGCTCGAACGACAGGGGATTAGCCAAAAACATTCAGTACTTC.

The CDR3 reads CASSQTQGQGYGYTF. CDR3 nucleotides: TGTGCCAGCAGCCAAACACAGGGACAGGGCTATGGCTACACCTTC. This chain joins TRBV3-1 (or the pseudogene TRBV3-2) and TRBJ1-2; TRBD1 agrees at 9 bases. V lost 2 bases to trimming and J lost 4 bases; unmatched junction nucleotides: 5. The CDR3 has 15 amino acids. Germline-derived CDR1 and CDR2 are LGHDT and YNNKEL (reference sequence).

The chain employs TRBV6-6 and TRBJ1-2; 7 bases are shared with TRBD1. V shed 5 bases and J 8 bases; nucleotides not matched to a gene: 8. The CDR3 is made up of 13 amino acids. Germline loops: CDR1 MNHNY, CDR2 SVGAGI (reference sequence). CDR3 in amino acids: CASSLPGQPGYTF. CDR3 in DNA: TGTGCCAGCAGTCTTCCGGGACAGCCGGGCTACACCTTC.

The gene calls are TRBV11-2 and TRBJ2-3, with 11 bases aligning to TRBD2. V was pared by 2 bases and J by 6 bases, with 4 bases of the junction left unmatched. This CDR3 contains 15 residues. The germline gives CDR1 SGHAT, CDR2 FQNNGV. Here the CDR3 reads CASSLISGRDDTQYF. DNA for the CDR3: TGTGCCAGCAGCTTAATTAGCGGGAGGGATGATACGCAGTATTTT.

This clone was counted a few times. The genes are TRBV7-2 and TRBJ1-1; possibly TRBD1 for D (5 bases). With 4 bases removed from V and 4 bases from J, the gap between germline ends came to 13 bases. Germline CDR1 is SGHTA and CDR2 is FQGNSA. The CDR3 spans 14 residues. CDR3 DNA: TGTGCCAGCAGCTCGGGCCGGGGGAGCACTGAAGCTTTCTTT. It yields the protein CASSSGRGSTEAFF.

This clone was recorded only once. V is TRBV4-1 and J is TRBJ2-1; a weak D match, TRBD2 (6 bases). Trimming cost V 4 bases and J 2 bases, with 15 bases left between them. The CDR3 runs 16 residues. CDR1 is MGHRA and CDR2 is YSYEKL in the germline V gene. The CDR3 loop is CASSLTRDSAYNEQFF. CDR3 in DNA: TGCGCCAGCAGCCTAACCCGGGACTCGGCCTACAATGAGCAGTTCTTC.

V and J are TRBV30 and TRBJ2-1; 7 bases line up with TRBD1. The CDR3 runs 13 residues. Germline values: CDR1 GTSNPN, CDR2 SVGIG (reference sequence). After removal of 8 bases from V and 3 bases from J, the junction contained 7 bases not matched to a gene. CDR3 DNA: TGTGCCGGGACAGTTTCCAACTACAATGAGCAGTTCTTC. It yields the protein CAGTVSNYNEQFF.

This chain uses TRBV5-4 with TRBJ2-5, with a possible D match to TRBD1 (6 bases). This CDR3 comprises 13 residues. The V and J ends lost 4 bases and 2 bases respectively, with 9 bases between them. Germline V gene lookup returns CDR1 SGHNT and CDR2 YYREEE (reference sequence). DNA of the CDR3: TGTGCCAGCAGCGCCGGACAGCAAGAGACCCAGTACTTC. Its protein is CASSAGQQETQYF.

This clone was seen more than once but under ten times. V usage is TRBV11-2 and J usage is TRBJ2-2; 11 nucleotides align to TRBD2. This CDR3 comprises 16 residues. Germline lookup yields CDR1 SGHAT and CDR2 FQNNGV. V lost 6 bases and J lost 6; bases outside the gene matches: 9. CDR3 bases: TGTGCCAGCAGGAGACCGGGACTAGCGGAACCCGGGGAGCTGTTTTTT. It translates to CASRRPGLAEPGELFF.

The CDR3 bases are TGCAGCGTTGAAATGCTAGCGATCTACAATGAGCAGTTCTTC. It is translated as CSVEMLAIYNEQFF. The rearrangement uses TRBV29-1 and TRBJ2-1, with a tentative D call TRBD2 (6 bases). Per the germline V gene, CDR1 is SQVTM and CDR2 is ANQGSEA. The CDR3 extends over 14 amino acids. V lost 2 bases, J lost 3 bases, and 11 bases lay in between.

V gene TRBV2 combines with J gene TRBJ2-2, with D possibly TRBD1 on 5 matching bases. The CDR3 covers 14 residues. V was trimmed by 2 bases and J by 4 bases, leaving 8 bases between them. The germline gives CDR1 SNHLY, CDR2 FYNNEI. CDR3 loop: CASSEQGGTGELFF. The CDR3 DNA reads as TGTGCCAGCAGTGAACAGGGTGGCACCGGGGAGCTGTTTTTT.

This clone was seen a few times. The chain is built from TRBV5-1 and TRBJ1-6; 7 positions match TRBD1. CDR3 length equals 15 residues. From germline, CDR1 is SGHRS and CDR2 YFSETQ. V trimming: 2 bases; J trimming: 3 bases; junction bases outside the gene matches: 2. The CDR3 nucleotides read TGCGCCAGCAGCTTCCGACAGGGCTATAATTCACCCCTCCACTTT. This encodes CASSFRQGYNSPLHF.

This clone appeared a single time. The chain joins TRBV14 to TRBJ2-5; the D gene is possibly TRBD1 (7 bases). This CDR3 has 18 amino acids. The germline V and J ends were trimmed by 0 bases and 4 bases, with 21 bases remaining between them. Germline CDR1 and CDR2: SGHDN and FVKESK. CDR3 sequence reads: CASSQDLTGRWDRETQYF. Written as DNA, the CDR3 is TGTGCCAGCAGCCAAGATTTAACAGGGAGGTGGGACAGAGAGACCCAGTACTTC.

In DNA, the CDR3 is TGTGCCAGCAGCCCGGGACAGTTAAATTCACCCCTCCACTTT. It codes for CASSPGQLNSPLHF. This chain uses TRBV7-6 with TRBJ1-6; the match to TRBD1 covers 7 bases. The CDR3 sequence is 14 residues long. Trimming removed 5 bases from V and 7 bases from J; junction bases left unmatched: 5. The V gene's germline CDR1 is SGHVS and CDR2 FNYEAQ.

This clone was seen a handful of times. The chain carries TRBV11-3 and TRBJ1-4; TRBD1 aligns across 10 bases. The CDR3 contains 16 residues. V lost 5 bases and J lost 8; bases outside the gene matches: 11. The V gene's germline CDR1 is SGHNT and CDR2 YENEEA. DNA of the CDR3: TGTGCCAGCAGCACCCGGACCGGGACAGGGGTCGAAAAACTGTTTTTT. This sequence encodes CASSTRTGTGVEKLFF.

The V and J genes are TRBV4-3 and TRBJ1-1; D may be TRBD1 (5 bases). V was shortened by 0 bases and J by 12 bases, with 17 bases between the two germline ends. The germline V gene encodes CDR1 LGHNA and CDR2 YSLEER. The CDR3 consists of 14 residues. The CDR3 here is CASSQDWQGKGTFF. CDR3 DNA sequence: TGCGCCAGCAGCCAAGATTGGCAGGGCAAGGGGACTTTCTTT.